One sample yielded the 31 T cell receptor beta chains listed below, sequenced in a study of response to subunit inactivated influenza vaccine. One entry per CDR3 protein results from TCRdb running MiXCR on the RT-PCR reads. This table holds 400,000 to 650,000 distinct CDR3 sequences, approximately 6.9% found once. The input for sequencing was PBMCs from blood, taken roughly 24 months after vaccination. The source is a man aged 50 to 75 who received an inactivated influenza vaccine.

In this sample, this clonotype turned up many times. This rearrangement joins TRBV5-1 to TRBJ2-1; perhaps TRBD2 as D (5 bases). The CDR3 length is 15 residues. Germline CDR1 is SGHRS and CDR2 is YFSETQ. Trimming removed 5 bases from V and 0 bases from J, with 12 bases in between. CDR3 nucleotide sequence: TGCGCCAGCAGAAAACCCGGGGACTCCTACAATGAGCAGTTCTTC. This sequence encodes CASRKPGDSYNEQFF.

The chain links TRBV27 to TRBJ2-3; D is perhaps TRBD2 (6 bases). V was trimmed by 6 bases and J by 1 base, leaving 8 bases between them. In germline, CDR1 is MNHEY, CDR2 SMNVEV (reference sequence). The CDR3 consists of 13 residues. For the CDR3, the DNA is TGTGCCAGCAGGAGGGAGGGCACAGATACGCAGTATTTT. Translation gives CASRREGTDTQYF.

This clonotype showed up many times. The chain has TRBV5-4 and TRBJ2-6; D uncertain. Trimming took 0 bases from V and 1 from J, leaving 8 bases between them. Germline V CDR1 and CDR2: SGHNT, YYREEE (reference sequence). This CDR3 is 16 amino acids long. The CDR3 coding sequence is TGTGCCAGCAGCTTGGGACAACTTTCTGGGGCCAACGTCCTGACTTTC. Protein sequence: CASSLGQLSGANVLTF.

The chain has TRBV5-1 and TRBJ1-6, with D possibly matching TRBD1 (5 bases). Trimming removed 4 bases at V and 6 bases at J, with 14 bases between. Germline assignment: CDR1 SGHRS and CDR2 YFSETQ. This CDR3 comprises 15 residues. The CDR3 loop is CASSREGPRNSPLHF. CDR3 nucleotide sequence: TGCGCCAGCAGCCGAGAGGGACCGCGTAATTCACCCCTCCACTTT. Variable domain in full (rest from reference TRBV5-1 and TRBJ1-6): KAGVTQTPRYLIKTRGQQVTLSCSPISGHRSVSWYQQTPGQGLQFLFEYFSETQRNKGNFPGRFSGRQFSNSRSEMNVSTLELGDSALYLCASSREGPRNSPLHFGNGTRLTVT.

The table lists this clonotype with a few counts. V and J are TRBV4-1 and TRBJ2-2; either TRBD1 or TRBD2 may supply D (5 bases each). There are 16 residues in the CDR3. Per germline, CDR1 MGHRA and CDR2 YSYEKL. The V end lost 4 bases, the J end lost 2 bases, and 14 bases lay between the germline ends. CDR3 region: CASSPRPGTNTGELFF. The CDR3 DNA is TGCGCCAGCAGCCCCCGTCCAGGGACCAACACCGGGGAGCTGTTTTTT.

Many counts were recorded for this clonotype. J is TRBJ2-3 and V is TRBV6-1, with a tentative D call TRBD2 (6 bases). The CDR3 consists of 14 residues. Trimming cost V 4 bases and J 3 bases, with 11 bases left between them. The V gene's germline CDR1 is MNHNS and CDR2 SASEGT. CDR3 in DNA: TGTGCCAGCAGTGCGGGAGACCTAACAGATACGCAGTATTTT. This codes for CASSAGDLTDTQYF.

This clonotype was seen only a few times. The V gene is TRBV9, the J gene TRBJ2-3; the match to TRBD2 covers 7 bases. The CDR3 runs to 16 residues. The J segment lost 0 bases and the V segment lost 0 bases, leaving 4 bases of the junction unmatched. Per the germline V gene, CDR1 is SGDLS and CDR2 is YYNGEE. CDR3 sequence: CASSVVDGRSTDTQYF. CDR3 DNA sequence: TGTGCCAGCAGCGTAGTCGACGGGAGGAGCACAGATACGCAGTATTTT.

There are many counts of this clonotype. V is TRBV12-3 or TRBV12-4 and J is TRBJ2-1; 9 nucleotides align to TRBD2. Losses at the gene ends were 4 bases for V and 3 bases for J; bases not matched to a gene: 1. This CDR3 comprises 14 residues. CDR3 region: CASSSTSGYNEQFF. The CDR3, as DNA: TGTGCCAGCAGTTCGACTAGCGGCTACAATGAGCAGTTCTTC.

V is TRBV10-3 and J is TRBJ1-1, with D uncertain. V lost 3 bases to trimming and J lost 6 bases, with 8 bases between them. CDR1 ENHRY and CDR2 SYGVKD come from the germline V gene. The CDR3 spans 12 residues. CDR3 sequence: CAISDGRAEAFF. The DNA for the CDR3 is TGTGCCATCAGTGACGGACGGGCTGAAGCTTTCTTT.

This clonotype appeared a few times. The chain recombines TRBV24-1 with TRBJ2-1; D is ambiguous. This CDR3 is built from 14 residues. V dropped 3 bases and J dropped 3 bases, with 8 bases sitting between them. The germline CDR1 and CDR2 sequences are KGHDR and SFDVKD. In DNA form, the CDR3 reads TGTGCCACCAGTGATCAGAACTACTACAATGAGCAGTTCTTC. Translated, it gives CATSDQNYYNEQFF.

V gene TRBV29-1 combines with J gene TRBJ1-1; 10 nucleotides agree with TRBD1. This CDR3 is built from 18 residues. The J segment lost 0 bases and the V segment lost 5 bases, leaving 15 bases of the junction unmatched. From germline, CDR1 is SQVTM and CDR2 ANQGSEA. CDR3 bases: TGCAGCGTTTTTAGACAGGGGGCCTTCCCGGCCATGAACACTGAAGCTTTCTTT. It encodes CSVFRQGAFPAMNTEAFF.

This rearrangement joins TRBV5-1 to TRBJ2-7, with D maybe TRBD1 (5 bases). The germline V gene encodes CDR1 SGHRS and CDR2 YFSETQ. V lost 1 base, J lost 0 bases, and 11 bases lay in between. The CDR3 sequence is 15 residues long. The CDR3 DNA reads TGCGCCAGCAGCTTGAACGCAGGGAACTCCTACGAGCAGTACTTC. As protein: CASSLNAGNSYEQYF. Full variable domain (missing parts from reference TRBV5-1 and TRBJ2-7): KAGVTQTPRYLIKTRGQQVTLSCSPISGHRSVSWYQQTPGQGLQFLFEYFSETQRNKGNFPGRFSGRQFSNSRSEMNVSTLELGDSALYLCASSLNAGNSYEQYFGPGTRLTVT.

The V gene is TRBV28, the J gene TRBJ2-7; either TRBD1 or TRBD2 may supply D (5 bases each). Germline CDR1 MDHEN, CDR2 SYDVKM. Trimming took off 6 bases at V and 0 bases at J, with 18 bases between the two ends. The CDR3 length is 16 residues. The CDR3 loop reads CASRPMGRPSSYEQYF. CDR3 DNA: TGTGCCAGCAGACCAATGGGACGGCCGAGCTCCTACGAGCAGTACTTC.

The table lists this clonotype with many counts. The gene calls are TRBV3-1 and TRBJ1-3; D uncertain. V was trimmed by 5 bases and J by 4 bases, leaving 9 bases between them. CDR3 length equals 13 residues. Germline assignment: CDR1 LGHDT and CDR2 YNNKEL (reference sequence). In nucleotides, the CDR3 is TGTGCCAGCAGCAAACAGATCGGAAACACCATATATTTT. Residues: CASSKQIGNTIYF.

In its sample, this clonotype was seen many times. The rearrangement uses TRBV5-1 and TRBJ2-1; D remains unclear. The germline CDR1 and CDR2 sequences are SGHRS and YFSETQ. This CDR3 comprises 14 residues. Trimming cost V 5 bases and J 0 bases, with 9 bases left between them. The CDR3 loop is CASRSDISYNEQFF. The CDR3, as DNA: TGCGCCAGCAGATCTGATATCTCCTACAATGAGCAGTTCTTC.

This clonotype was seen at least ten times. The chain is built from TRBV7-2 and TRBJ2-7; D not resolved. The CDR3 consists of 17 residues. Germline V gives CDR1 SGHTA, CDR2 FQGNSA. With 2 bases removed from V and 6 bases from J, the gap between germline ends came to 23 bases. CDR3 sequence reads: CASSLNVIQVSAGEQYF. The CDR3 coding sequence is TGTGCCAGCAGCTTAAATGTCATCCAGGTATCGGCTGGCGAGCAGTACTTC.

The chain recombines TRBV27 with TRBJ2-3; TRBD2 matches at 7 bases. J was trimmed by 0 bases and V by 6 bases; bases with no gene match: 6. The CDR3 contains 15 residues. CDR1 is MNHEY and CDR2 is SMNVEV in the germline V gene (reference sequence). CDR3 DNA: TGTGCCAGCAGACGTCTAGCGGTTAGCACAGATACGCAGTATTTT. It codes for CASRRLAVSTDTQYF.

This clonotype has ten or more counts. This chain joins TRBV7-9 and TRBJ1-5; D might be TRBD1 (6 bases). The V end was cut by 5 bases, the J end by 0 bases, with 8 bases between. Germline V gene lookup returns CDR1 SEHNR and CDR2 FQNEAQ (reference sequence). The CDR3 extends over 14 amino acids. CDR3: CASSQDSSNQPQHF. In nucleotides, the CDR3 is TGTGCCAGCAGCCAGGACAGTAGCAATCAGCCCCAGCATTTT.

The table lists this clonotype with a few counts. The chain joins TRBV6-4 to TRBJ2-3; a weak D match, TRBD1 (6 bases). Per germline, CDR1 MRHNA and CDR2 SNTAGT. V lost 6 bases and J 3 bases, leaving 10 bases between the germline ends. This CDR3 is 13 amino acids long. The CDR3 region is CASRGQLTDTQYF. In nucleotides, the CDR3 is TGTGCCAGCAGAGGACAGCTTACAGATACGCAGTATTTT.

The genes are TRBV20-1 and TRBJ2-3, with 8 bases fitting TRBD2. Germline V gene data show CDR1 as DFQATT and CDR2 as SNEGSKA (reference sequence). The CDR3 consists of 16 residues. Unmatched junction bases numbered 9, after V lost 2 bases and J lost 2 bases. CDR3 DNA sequence: TGCAGTGCTAGACCAACTAGCGGAAGGAACACAGATACGCAGTATTTT. This codes for CSARPTSGRNTDTQYF.

The chain employs TRBV20-1 and TRBJ2-7, with 13 bases lining up with TRBD2. There are 18 residues in the CDR3. Germline V CDR1 and CDR2: DFQATT, SNEGSKA (reference sequence). The J segment lost 0 bases and the V segment lost 1 base, leaving 9 bases of the junction unmatched. The CDR3 DNA reads as TGCAGTGCTAGAGCTTCAGCGGGGACTAGCGGGACCTCCTACGAGCAGTACTTC. The encoded protein is CSARASAGTSGTSYEQYF.

The chain recombines TRBV5-1 with TRBJ1-1; maybe TRBD1 (5 bases). This CDR3 has 14 amino acids. Trimming pared 0 bases from V and 7 bases from J, leaving 13 bases between. The germline gives CDR1 SGHRS, CDR2 YFSETQ. The chain's CDR3 is CASSLDLGQGEAFF. DNA of the CDR3: TGCGCCAGCAGCTTGGACCTGGGGCAGGGTGAAGCTTTCTTT.

The chain combines TRBV7-2 with TRBJ1-2, with D uncertain. Per the germline V gene, CDR1 is SGHTA and CDR2 is FQGNSA. This CDR3 region has 11 residues. V was pared by 6 bases and J by 1 base, with 3 bases between. The CDR3 nucleotides are TGTGCCAGCAGGTTTAACTATGGCTACACCTTC. This translates into CASRFNYGYTF.

This clonotype has a count of ten or more. CDR3 nucleotide sequence: TGCAGTGCTAGAGACGGACAGGGGCGGCGGGAGACCCAGTACTTC. Its translation: CSARDGQGRRETQYF. The chain employs TRBV20-1 and TRBJ2-5; 9 positions match TRBD1. Germline V gene lookup returns CDR1 DFQATT and CDR2 SNEGSKA (reference sequence). This CDR3 comprises 15 residues. J lost 5 bases, V lost 0 bases, and 7 bases had no gene match.

This chain links TRBV5-1 with TRBJ2-5, with D maybe TRBD1 (5 bases). Germline assignment: CDR1 SGHRS and CDR2 YFSETQ. Trimming left V 2 bases short and J 3 bases short, with 8 bases between. This CDR3 is built from 13 residues. The CDR3: CASSFGQKETQYF. The CDR3 coding sequence is TGCGCCAGCAGCTTCGGACAAAAAGAGACCCAGTACTTC.

This chain links TRBV11-2 with TRBJ2-2; no clear D gene. This CDR3 region has 14 residues. V gave up 1 base and J gave up 4 bases, with 7 bases separating them. The germline gives CDR1 SGHAT, CDR2 FQNNGV. The CDR3 bases are TGTGCCAGCAGCTTAGGGCACATCACCGGGGAGCTGTTTTTT. Translation gives CASSLGHITGELFF.

This clonotype was detected many times. J is TRBJ1-2 and V is TRBV4-1, with a tentative D call TRBD1 (5 bases). CDR1 and CDR2 from the germline V gene are MGHRA and YSYEKL. This CDR3 has 15 residues. V lost 0 bases, J lost 5 bases, and 13 bases lay in between. In nucleotides, the CDR3 is TGCGCCAGCAGCCAAGACCCTACGGGACCATATGGCTACACCTTC. Protein product: CASSQDPTGPYGYTF.

The rearrangement joins TRBV10-3 to TRBJ2-1, with TRBD2 as a possible D gene (6 bases). CDR3 length equals 14 residues. V was pared by 10 bases and J by 2 bases, with 15 bases between. The V gene's germline CDR1 is ENHRY and CDR2 SYGVKD. The DNA for the CDR3 is TGTGCCACGCTGGCGGGGAGCGCCTACAATGAGCAGTTCTTC. Translating it yields CATLAGSAYNEQFF.

Comments on this clonotype: The junction departs from the called germline gene at one end, perhaps through a read error. The V call is TRBV7-9, the J call TRBJ2-5, with 9 positions matching TRBD2. Germline CDR1 reads SEHNR; CDR2 reads FQNEAQ (reference sequence). The CDR3 consists of 15 residues. CDR3: CAGSRPGLAVVTQYF. CDR3 nucleotides: TGTGCCGGCAGCCGACCGGGACTAGCCGTTGTAACCCAGTACTTC.

In this sample, this clonotype turned up many times. This chain joins TRBV9 and TRBJ2-2; D is perhaps TRBD1 (6 bases). The CDR3 consists of 14 residues. The V end was cut by 8 bases, the J end by 4 bases, with 15 bases between. Germline V gives CDR1 SGDLS, CDR2 YYNGEE. CDR3 sequence (DNA): TGTGCCAGTAAACGACAGGAGGCCACCGGGGAGCTGTTTTTT. It translates to CASKRQEATGELFF. Combining the CDR3 with reference TRBV9 and TRBJ2-2 gives the whole variable domain DSGVTQTPKHLITATGQRVTLRCSPRSGDLSVYWYQQSLDQGLQFLIQYYNGEERAKGNILERFSAQQFPDLHSELNLSSLELGDSALYFCASKRQEATGELFFGEGSRLTVL.

J is TRBJ2-1 and V is TRBV6-5; 16 nucleotides agree with TRBD2. CDR1 and CDR2 (germline): MNHEY, SVGAGI. V shed 0 bases and J 6 bases; nucleotides not matched to a gene: 8. There are 19 residues in the CDR3. CDR3 amino acids: CASSYSPGLAGGTPNEQFF. In DNA form, the CDR3 reads TGTGCCAGCAGTTACTCTCCGGGACTAGCGGGGGGGACCCCCAATGAGCAGTTCTTC.